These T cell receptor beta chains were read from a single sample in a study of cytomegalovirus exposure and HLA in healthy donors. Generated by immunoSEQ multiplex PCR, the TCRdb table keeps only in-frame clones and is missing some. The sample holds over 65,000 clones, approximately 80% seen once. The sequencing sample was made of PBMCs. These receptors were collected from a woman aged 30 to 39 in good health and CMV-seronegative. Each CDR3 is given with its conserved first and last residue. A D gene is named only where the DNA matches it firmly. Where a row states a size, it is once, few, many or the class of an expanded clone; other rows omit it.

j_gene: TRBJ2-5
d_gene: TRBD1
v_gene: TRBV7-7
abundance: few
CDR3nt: TGTGCTAGCAGCTCCCGGACAGGGTGGGGAGAGACCCAGTACTTC
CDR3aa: CASSSRTGWGETQYF

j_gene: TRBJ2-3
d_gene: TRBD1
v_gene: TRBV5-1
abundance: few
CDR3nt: TGCGCCAGCAGCTTGGTGGGACAGGGGACAGATACGCAGTATTTT
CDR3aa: CASSLVGQGTDTQYF

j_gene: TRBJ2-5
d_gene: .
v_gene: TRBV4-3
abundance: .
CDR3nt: TGCGCCAGCAGCCCCGACCGGGCAGGGTCCCAGTACTTC
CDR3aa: CASSPDRAGSQYF

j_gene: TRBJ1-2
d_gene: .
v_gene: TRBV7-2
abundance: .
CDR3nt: TGTGCCAGCAGGGACAGCCAGGGGCATGGCTACACCTTC
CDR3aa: CASRDSQGHGYTF

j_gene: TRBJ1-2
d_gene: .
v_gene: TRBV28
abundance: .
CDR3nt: TGTGCCAGCAATCCCCCTGCGGGGAATCGTCCTAACTATGGCTACACCTTC
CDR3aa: CASNPPAGNRPNYGYTF

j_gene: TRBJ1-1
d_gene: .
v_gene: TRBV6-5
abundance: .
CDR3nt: TGTGCCAGCAGTTACTCGATAAGGGAGAAGAACACTGAAGCTTTCTTT
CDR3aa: CASSYSIREKNTEAFF

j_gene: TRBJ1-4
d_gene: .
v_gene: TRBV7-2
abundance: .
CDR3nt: TGTGCCAGCAGCCCCCCGGGGGGGAAGACTAATGAAAAACTGTTTTTT
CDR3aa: CASSPPGGKTNEKLFF

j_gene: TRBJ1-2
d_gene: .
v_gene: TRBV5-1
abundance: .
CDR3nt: TGCGCCAGCAGCTTGTCTCGACAAAACTATGGCTACACCTTC
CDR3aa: CASSLSRQNYGYTF

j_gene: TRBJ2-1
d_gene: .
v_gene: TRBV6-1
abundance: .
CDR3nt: TGTGCCAGCAGTGAAGTTGTGGGGGGGCAGGGCAATGAGCAGTTCTTC
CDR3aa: CASSEVVGGQGNEQFF

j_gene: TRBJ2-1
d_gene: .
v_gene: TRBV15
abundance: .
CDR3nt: TGTGCCACCAGCAGAGATTCGTTCGGGGATGAGCAGTTCTTC
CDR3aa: CATSRDSFGDEQFF

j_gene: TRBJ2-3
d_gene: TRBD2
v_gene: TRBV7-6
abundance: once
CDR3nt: TGTGCCAGCAGCTTAGTGGCCGTAAGACTAGCGCGTGCAGATACGCAGTATTTT
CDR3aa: CASSLVAVRLARADTQYF

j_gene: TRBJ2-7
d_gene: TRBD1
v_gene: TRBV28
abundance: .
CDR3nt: TGTGCCAGCAGTCTACAGGACAGGATAGGGTCCGAGCAGTACTTC
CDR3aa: CASSLQDRIGSEQYF

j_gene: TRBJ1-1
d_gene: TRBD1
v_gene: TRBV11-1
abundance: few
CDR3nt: TGTGCCAGCAGCCCAGACAGGGGCAACACTGAAGCTTTCTTT
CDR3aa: CASSPDRGNTEAFF

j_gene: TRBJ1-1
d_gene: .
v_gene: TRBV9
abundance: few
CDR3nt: TGTGCCAGCAGCGTAGCTTGGGGACATTCCAACACTGAAGCTTTCTTT
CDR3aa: CASSVAWGHSNTEAFF

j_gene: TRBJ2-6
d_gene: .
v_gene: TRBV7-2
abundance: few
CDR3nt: TGTGCCAGCAGCTTAGGTAGCTTCTCTGGGGCCAACGTCCTGACTTTC
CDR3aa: CASSLGSFSGANVLTF

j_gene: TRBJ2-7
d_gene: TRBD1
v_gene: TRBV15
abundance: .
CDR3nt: TGTGCCACCAGCATAACCGGGACAGGGGACTCCTACGAGCAGTACTTC
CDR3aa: CATSITGTGDSYEQYF

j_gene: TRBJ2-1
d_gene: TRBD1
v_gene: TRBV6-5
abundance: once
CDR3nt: TGTGCCAGCAGTTACTCACAGGGGGCCCGCAATGAGCAGTTCTTC
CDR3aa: CASSYSQGARNEQFF

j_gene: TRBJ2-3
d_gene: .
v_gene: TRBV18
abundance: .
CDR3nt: TGTGCCAGCTCACCTTATGGCTCTCCCAGCACAGATACGCAGTATTTT
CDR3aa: CASSPYGSPSTDTQYF

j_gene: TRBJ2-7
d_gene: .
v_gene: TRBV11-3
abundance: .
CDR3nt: TGTGCCAGCTCCATCTACGAGCAGTACTTC
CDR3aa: CASSIYEQYF

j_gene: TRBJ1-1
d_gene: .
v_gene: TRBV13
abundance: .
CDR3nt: .
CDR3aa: CASSVGQGANLF

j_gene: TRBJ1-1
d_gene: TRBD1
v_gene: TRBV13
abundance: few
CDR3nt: TGTGCCAGCAGCGCGGACAGGGGTGGCACTGAAGCTTTCTTT
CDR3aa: CASSADRGGTEAFF

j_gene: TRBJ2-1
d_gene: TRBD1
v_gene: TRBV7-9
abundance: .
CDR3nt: TGTGCCAGCAGCTCAGACGGGACAGGGGAACCTAGCTCCTACAATGAGCAGTTCTTC
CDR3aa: CASSSDGTGEPSSYNEQFF

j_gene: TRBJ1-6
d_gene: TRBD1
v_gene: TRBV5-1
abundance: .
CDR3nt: TGCGCCAGCAGCCCGCGGACAGGGGGGGATTCACCCCTCCACTTT
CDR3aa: CASSPRTGGDSPLHF

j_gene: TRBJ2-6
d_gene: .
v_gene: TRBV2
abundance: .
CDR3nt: TGTGCCAGCCAACGAGACTCTGGGGCCAACGTCCTGACTTTC
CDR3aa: CASQRDSGANVLTF

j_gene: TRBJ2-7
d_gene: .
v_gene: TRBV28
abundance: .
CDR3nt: TGTGCCAGCAGTTTATCAACTTGGGGAAGCGGCTACGAGCAGTACTTC
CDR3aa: CASSLSTWGSGYEQYF

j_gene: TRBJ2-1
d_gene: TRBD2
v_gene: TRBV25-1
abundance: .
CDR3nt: TGTGCCAGCAGTGATAGCGGGGCCTCCTACAATGAGCAGTTCTTC
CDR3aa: CASSDSGASYNEQFF

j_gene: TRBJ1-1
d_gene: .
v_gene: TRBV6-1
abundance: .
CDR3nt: TGTGCCAGCAGTGAGAAAACTGAGAACACTGAAGCTTTCTTT
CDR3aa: CASSEKTENTEAFF

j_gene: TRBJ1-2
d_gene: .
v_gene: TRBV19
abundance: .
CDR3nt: TGTGCCAGTAGTATTTATCCCTCGGCTAACTATGGCTACACCTTC
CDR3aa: CASSIYPSANYGYTF

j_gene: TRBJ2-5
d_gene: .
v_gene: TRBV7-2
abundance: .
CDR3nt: TGTGCCAGCAGCCCAACTGACACTCTCCAAGAGACCCAGTACTTC
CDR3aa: CASSPTDTLQETQYF

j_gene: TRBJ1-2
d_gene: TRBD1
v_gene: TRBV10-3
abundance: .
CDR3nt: TGTGCCACCTTTGGAGGACAGGGAAACTATGGCTACACCTTC
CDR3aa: CATFGGQGNYGYTF

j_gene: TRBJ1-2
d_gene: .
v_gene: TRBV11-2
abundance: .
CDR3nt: TGTGCCAGCAGCTTAGACAGGCGCAAGGTCGGCTACACCTTC
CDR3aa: CASSLDRRKVGYTF

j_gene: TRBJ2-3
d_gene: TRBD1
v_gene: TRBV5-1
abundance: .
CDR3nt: TGCGCCAGCAGCTCCCCCCGAAAAACAGGGGACAGCACAGATACGCAGTATTTT
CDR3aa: CASSSPRKTGDSTDTQYF

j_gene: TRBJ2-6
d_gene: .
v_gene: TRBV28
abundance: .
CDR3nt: TGTGCCAGTTATACCCGGGGAGTCGGCTCCTCTGGGGCCAACGTCCTGACTTTC
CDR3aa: CASYTRGVGSSGANVLTF

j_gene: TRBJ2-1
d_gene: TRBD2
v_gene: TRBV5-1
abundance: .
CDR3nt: TGCGCCAGCAGCAGGACTAGCGGGGGCCCGGATGAGCAGTTCTTC
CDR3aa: CASSRTSGGPDEQFF

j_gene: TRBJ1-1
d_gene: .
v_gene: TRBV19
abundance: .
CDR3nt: TGTGCCAGTAGTGGCAGTTACCCGAACACTGAAGCTTTCTTT
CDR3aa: CASSGSYPNTEAFF

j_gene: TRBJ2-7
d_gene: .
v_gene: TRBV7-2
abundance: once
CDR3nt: TGTGCCAGCAGCTTAGCGGCGGCCTCCTACGAGCAGTACTTC
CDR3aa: CASSLAAASYEQYF

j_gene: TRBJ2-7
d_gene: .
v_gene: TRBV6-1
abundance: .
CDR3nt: TGTGCCAGCAGTGAAATGCGGCTCTCCGTGGGGCAGTACTTC
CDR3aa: CASSEMRLSVGQYF

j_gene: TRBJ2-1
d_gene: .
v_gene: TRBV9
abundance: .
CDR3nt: TGTGCCAGCAGCGTAGGGGCGAGCTCCTACAATGAGCAGTTCTTC
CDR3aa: CASSVGASSYNEQFF

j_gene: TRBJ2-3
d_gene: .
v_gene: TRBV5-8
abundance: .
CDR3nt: TGTGCCAGCAGCTTGGGCGCTACAGATACGCAGTATTTT
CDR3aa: CASSLGATDTQYF

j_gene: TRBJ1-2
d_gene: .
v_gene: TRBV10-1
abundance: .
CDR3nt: TGCGCCAGCAGCCGGGACACGAACTATGGCTACACCTTC
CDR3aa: CASSRDTNYGYTF

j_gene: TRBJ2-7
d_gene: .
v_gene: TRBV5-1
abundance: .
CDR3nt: TGCGCCAGCACCGACGACAGCTACGAGCAGTACTTC
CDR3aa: CASTDDSYEQYF

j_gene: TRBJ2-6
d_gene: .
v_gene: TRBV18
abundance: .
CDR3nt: TGTGCCAGCTCACCTGGGCAGGGATCTGGGGCCAACGTCCTGACTTTC
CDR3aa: CASSPGQGSGANVLTF

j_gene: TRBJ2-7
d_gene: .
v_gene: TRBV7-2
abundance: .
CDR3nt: TGTGCCAGCAGCTTTCCGGGACAAAACTCCTACGAGCAGTACTTC
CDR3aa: CASSFPGQNSYEQYF

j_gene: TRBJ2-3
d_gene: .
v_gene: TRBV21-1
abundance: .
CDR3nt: TGTGCCAGCAGCGTTCTAGCGGGGGGTAGTTATAGCACAGATACGCAGTATTTT
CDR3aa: CASSVLAGGSYSTDTQYF

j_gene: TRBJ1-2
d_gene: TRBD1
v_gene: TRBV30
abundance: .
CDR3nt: TGTGCCTCACGGACAGGGTCGCATGGCTACACCTTC
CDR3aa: CASRTGSHGYTF

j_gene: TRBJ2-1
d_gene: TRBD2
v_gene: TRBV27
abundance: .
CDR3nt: TGTGCCAGCAGTTTCCTCCCCCCGGGACTAGCCCCGAGGGAGCAGTTCTTC
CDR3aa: CASSFLPPGLAPREQFF

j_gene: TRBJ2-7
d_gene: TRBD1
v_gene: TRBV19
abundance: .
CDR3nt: TGTGCCAGTTCGTACTTCGGACAGGGGATGCAGTACTTC
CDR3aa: CASSYFGQGMQYF

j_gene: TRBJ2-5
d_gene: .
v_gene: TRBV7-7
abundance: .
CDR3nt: TGTGCCAGCAGCTTCTCCGGAGAAGAGACCCAGTACTTC
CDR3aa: CASSFSGEETQYF